These T cell receptor beta chains were read from a single sample in a study of T-cell reconstitution after alpha-beta-depleted transplantation in children. One entry per CDR3 protein results from TCRdb running MiXCR on the PCR reads. The data contain 350,000 to 400,000 distinct CDR3 sequences, 20% of them seen just once; the ten biggest clones take up 3.8%. The sequencing used PBMCs from the stem cell graft donor, collected from the stem cell graft. The receptors come from a human donor who donated a stem cell graft to a child with acute myeloid leukemia. The CDR3 runs from the conserved cysteine through the conserved F or W. A D gene is named only where the DNA matches it firmly. Size is omitted from some rows. Given values are once, few, many or a class for expanded clones.

J gene | D gene | clone size | CDR3 length | V gene | CDR3 protein | CDR3 DNA
TRBJ2-2 | TRBD1 | few | 15 | TRBV12-3/TRBV12-4 | CASSPGTGGTGELFF | TGTGCCAGCAGTCCGGGGACAGGGGGGACCGGGGAGCTGTTTTTT
TRBJ2-5 | TRBD1 | NA | 16 | TRBV5-6 | CASSLAGQGYQETQYF | TGTGCCAGCAGCTTGGCGGGACAGGGGTACCAAGAGACCCAGTACTTC
TRBJ2-1 | NA | NA | 18 | TRBV12-3/TRBV12-4 | CTCSSGSVIGRGYNEQFF | TGTACCTGCAGTTCAGGCAGTGTTATAGGTCGGGGTTACAATGAGCAGTTCTTC
TRBJ1-1 | TRBD1 | many | 14 | TRBV18 | CASSPVRGSIEAFF | TGTGCCAGCTCACCAGTCAGGGGGTCAATTGAAGCTTTCTTT
TRBJ1-1 | NA | NA | 16 | TRBV11-3 | CASSLDGRGGSTEAFF | TGTGCCAGCAGCTTAGATGGTAGGGGTGGGAGCACTGAAGCTTTCTTT
TRBJ2-2 | NA | few | 13 | TRBV6-4 | CASSDGSTGELFF | TGTGCCAGCAGTGATGGGAGCACCGGGGAGCTGTTTTTT
TRBJ2-3 | TRBD1 | NA | 14 | TRBV6-1 | CASRPGQGIDTQYF | TGTGCCAGCCGACCGGGACAGGGTATAGATACGCAGTATTTT
TRBJ2-7 | NA | NA | 14 | TRBV2 | CASSYSGEAYEQYF | TGTGCCAGCAGTTATTCGGGAGAGGCCTACGAGCAGTACTTC
TRBJ2-3 | TRBD2 | NA | 15 | TRBV5-1 | CASSFGLAVTDTQYF | TGCGCCAGCAGCTTTGGACTAGCGGTCACAGATACGCAGTATTTT
TRBJ1-2 | TRBD1 | NA | 19 | TRBV5-1 | CASSLVLQGAPEWGYGYTF | TGCGCCAGCAGCTTGGTCTTACAGGGGGCGCCGGAGTGGGGCTATGGCTACACCTTC
TRBJ2-7 | TRBD1 | NA | 14 | TRBV28 | CASRRGQGQYEQYF | TGTGCCAGCAGGCGGGGACAGGGGCAATACGAGCAGTACTTC
TRBJ2-7 | NA | many | 13 | TRBV12-3/TRBV12-4 | CASSERRTYEQYF | TGTGCCAGCAGTGAGAGAAGGACCTACGAGCAGTACTTC
TRBJ1-2 | TRBD1 | many | 11 | TRBV20-1 | CSALWTGGYTF | TGCAGTGCTCTCTGGACAGGGGGCTACACCTTC
TRBJ1-2 | TRBD1 | few | 17 | TRBV5-1 | CASSLDPTDRVVYGYTF | TGCGCCAGCAGCTTGGACCCCACTGACAGGGTGGTCTATGGCTACACCTTC
TRBJ2-3 | NA | NA | 13 | TRBV4-1 | CASSQTAPDTQYF | TGCGCCAGCAGCCAAACAGCGCCAGATACGCAGTATTTT
TRBJ2-7 | TRBD1 | NA | 15 | TRBV5-1 | CASSLAGTGAYEQYF | TGCGCCAGCAGCTTGGCGGGGACAGGGGCCTACGAGCAGTACTTC
TRBJ2-3 | NA | NA | 14 | TRBV9 | CASSRPKGTDTQYF | TGTGCCAGCAGCAGACCCAAGGGCACAGATACGCAGTATTTT
TRBJ2-1 | NA | NA | 11 | TRBV25-1 | CGSRVFNEQFF | TGTGGCAGCAGAGTGTTCAATGAGCAGTTCTTC
TRBJ2-5 | TRBD1 | many | 13 | TRBV20-1 | CSAGQDSGETQYF | TGCAGTGCCGGACAGGACTCTGGGGAGACCCAGTACTTC
TRBJ2-7 | NA | NA | 13 | TRBV28 | CASSGRGRHEQYF | TGTGCCAGCAGTGGCAGGGGCCGGCACGAGCAGTACTTC
TRBJ2-6 | NA | many | 15 | TRBV25-1 | CASSPGTTGANVLTF | TGTGCCAGCTCCCCCGGGACGACTGGGGCCAACGTCCTGACTTTC
TRBJ2-7 | TRBD1 | NA | 15 | TRBV6-1 | CASRRTGTGTSEQYF | TGTGCCAGCAGGAGAACCGGGACAGGGACTTCCGAGCAGTACTTC
TRBJ1-5 | NA | few | 13 | TRBV20-1 | CSAGTGMAQPQHF | TGCAGTGCTGGCACAGGGATGGCTCAGCCCCAGCATTTT
TRBJ2-7 | TRBD2 | NA | 14 | TRBV28 | CASSLLAGALEQYF | TGTGCCAGCAGTTTACTAGCGGGAGCCTTGGAGCAGTACTTC
TRBJ2-7 | NA | NA | 14 | TRBV20-1 | CSAKPGTDSYEQYF | TGCAGTGCAAAACCCGGGACCGATTCCTACGAGCAGTACTTC
TRBJ2-5 | NA | NA | 15 | TRBV29-1 | CSVDPPTGARETQYF | TGCAGCGTTGACCCCCCGACGGGGGCGCGAGAGACCCAGTACTTC
TRBJ2-1 | NA | few | 15 | TRBV25-1 | CASSDPRTPYNEQFF | TGTGCCAGCAGTGACCCCCGGACCCCCTACAATGAGCAGTTCTTC
TRBJ2-5 | TRBD2 | NA | 14 | TRBV28 | CASTTSGTQETQYF | TGTGCCAGCACGACTAGCGGGACCCAAGAGACCCAGTACTTC
TRBJ2-5 | NA | many | 14 | TRBV3-1 | CASSQTGARETQYF | TGTGCCAGCAGCCAAACGGGGGCGCGGGAGACCCAGTACTTC
TRBJ1-6 | NA | few | 14 | TRBV12-3/TRBV12-4 | CASSFGSYNSPLHF | TGTGCCAGCAGTTTTGGCTCCTATAATTCACCCCTCCACTTT
TRBJ2-3 | NA | few | 17 | TRBV20-1 | CSARDRGMPGAADTQYF | TGCAGTGCTAGAGATCGAGGAATGCCCGGGGCCGCAGATACGCAGTATTTT
TRBJ1-5 | NA | few | 15 | TRBV27 | CASSLKVLSNQPQHF | TGTGCCAGCAGTTTAAAGGTTTTGAGCAATCAGCCCCAGCATTTT
TRBJ2-1 | TRBD2 | NA | 13 | TRBV4-3 | CASSQDLAGRQFF | TGCGCCAGCAGCCAAGACTTAGCGGGAAGGCAGTTCTTC
TRBJ2-3 | NA | few | 13 | TRBV6-4 | CASSDMSTDTQYF | TGTGCCAGCAGTGACATGAGCACAGATACGCAGTATTTT
TRBJ2-7 | NA | NA | 15 | TRBV11-2 | CASSLDRAGSYEQYF | TGTGCCAGCAGCTTAGATAGAGCCGGTTCCTACGAGCAGTACTTC